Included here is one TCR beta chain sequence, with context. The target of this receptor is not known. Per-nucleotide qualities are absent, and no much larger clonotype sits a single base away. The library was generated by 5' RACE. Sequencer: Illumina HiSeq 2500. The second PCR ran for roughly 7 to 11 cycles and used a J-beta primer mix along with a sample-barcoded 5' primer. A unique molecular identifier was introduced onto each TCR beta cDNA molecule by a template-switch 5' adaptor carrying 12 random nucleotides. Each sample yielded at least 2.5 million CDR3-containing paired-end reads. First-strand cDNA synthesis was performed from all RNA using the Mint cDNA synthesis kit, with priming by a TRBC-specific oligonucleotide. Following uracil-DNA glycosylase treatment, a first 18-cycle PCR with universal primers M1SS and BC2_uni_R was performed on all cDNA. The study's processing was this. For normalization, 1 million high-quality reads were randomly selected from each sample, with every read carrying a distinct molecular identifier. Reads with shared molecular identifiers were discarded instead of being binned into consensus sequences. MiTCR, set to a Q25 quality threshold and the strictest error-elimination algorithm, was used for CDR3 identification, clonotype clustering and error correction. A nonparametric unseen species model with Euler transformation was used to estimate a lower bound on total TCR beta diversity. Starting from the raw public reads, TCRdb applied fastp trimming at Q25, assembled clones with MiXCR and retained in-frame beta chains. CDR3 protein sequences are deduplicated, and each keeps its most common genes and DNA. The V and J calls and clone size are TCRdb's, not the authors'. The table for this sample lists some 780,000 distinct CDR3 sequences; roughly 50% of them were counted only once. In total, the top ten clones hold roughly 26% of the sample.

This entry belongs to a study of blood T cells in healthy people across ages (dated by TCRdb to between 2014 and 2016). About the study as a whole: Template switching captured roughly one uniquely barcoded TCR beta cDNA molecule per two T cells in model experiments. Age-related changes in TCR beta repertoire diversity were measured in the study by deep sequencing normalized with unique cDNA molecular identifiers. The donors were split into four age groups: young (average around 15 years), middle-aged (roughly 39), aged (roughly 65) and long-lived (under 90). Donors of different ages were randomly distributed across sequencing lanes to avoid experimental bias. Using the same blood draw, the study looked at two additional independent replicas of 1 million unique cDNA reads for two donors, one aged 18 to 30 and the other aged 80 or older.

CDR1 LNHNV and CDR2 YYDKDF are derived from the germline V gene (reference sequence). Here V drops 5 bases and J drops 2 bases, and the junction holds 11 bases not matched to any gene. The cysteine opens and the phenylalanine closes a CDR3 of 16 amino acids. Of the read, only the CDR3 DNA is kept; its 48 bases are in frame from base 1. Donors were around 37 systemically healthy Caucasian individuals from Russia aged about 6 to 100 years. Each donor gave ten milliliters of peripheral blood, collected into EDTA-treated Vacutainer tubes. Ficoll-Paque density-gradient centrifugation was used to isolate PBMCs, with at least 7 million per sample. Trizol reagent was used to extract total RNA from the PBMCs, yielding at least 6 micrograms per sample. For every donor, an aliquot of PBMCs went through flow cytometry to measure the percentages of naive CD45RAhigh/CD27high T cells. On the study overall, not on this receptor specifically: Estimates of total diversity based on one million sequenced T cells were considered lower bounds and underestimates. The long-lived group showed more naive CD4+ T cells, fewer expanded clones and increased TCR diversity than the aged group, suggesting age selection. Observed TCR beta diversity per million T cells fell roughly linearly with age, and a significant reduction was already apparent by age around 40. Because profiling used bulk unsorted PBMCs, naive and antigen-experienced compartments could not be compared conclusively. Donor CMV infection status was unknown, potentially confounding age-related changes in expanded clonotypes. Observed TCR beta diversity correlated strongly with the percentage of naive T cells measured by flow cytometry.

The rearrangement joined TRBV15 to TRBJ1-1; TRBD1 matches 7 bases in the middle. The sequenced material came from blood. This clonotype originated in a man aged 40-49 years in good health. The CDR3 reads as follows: CATSVPPGTENTEAFF. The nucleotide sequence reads TGTGCCACCAGCGTACCACCCGGGACAGAAAACACTGAAGCTTTCTTT.